The source of this T cell receptor (beta chain) is a study of blood T cell repertoires in COVID-19. Study processing details: Estimated nucleated cell counts came from reference gene primer amplification. The data were produced by immunoSEQ multiplex PCR, yet TCRdb's version contains in-frame clones alone and is incomplete. V and J calls and clone size come straight from that table; D and trimming were deduced from the DNA. Of roughly 74,000 clones in the sample, roughly 84% were seen once. Sample: peripheral blood. The sequence derives from a man between 65 and 85 years old with active or convalescent COVID-19.

The CDR3 protein is CSVGQTTDTQYF. In DNA, the CDR3 is TGCAGCGTTGGACAGACCACAGATACGCAGTATTTT. This chain joins TRBV29-1 and TRBJ2-3; tentatively, D is TRBD1 (5 bases). The CDR3 runs to 12 residues. CDR1 SQVTM and CDR2 ANQGSEA come from the germline V gene. V gave up 4 bases and J gave up 2 bases, with 7 bases separating them.